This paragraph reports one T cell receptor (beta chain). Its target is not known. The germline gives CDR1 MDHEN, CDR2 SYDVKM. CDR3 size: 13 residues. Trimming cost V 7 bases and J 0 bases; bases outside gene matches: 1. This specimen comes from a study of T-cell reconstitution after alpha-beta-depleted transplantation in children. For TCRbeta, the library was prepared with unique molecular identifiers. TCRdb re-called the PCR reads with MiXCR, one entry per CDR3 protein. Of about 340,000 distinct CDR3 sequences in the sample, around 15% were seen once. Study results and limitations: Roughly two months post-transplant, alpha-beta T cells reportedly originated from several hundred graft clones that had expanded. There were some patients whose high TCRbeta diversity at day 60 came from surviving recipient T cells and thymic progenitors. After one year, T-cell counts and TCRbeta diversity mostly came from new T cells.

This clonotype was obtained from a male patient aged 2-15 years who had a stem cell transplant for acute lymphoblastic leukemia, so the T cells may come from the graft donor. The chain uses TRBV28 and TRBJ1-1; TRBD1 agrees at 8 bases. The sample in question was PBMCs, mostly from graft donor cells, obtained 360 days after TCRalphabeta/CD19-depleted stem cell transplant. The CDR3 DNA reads TGTGCCAGCATCAGGGGGCTGAACACTGAAGCTTTCTTT. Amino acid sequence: CASIRGLNTEAFF.